One and the same sample provided the 16 T cell receptor beta chains below, sequenced in a study of a mutant IDH1 vaccine in newly diagnosed glioma. These receptors' targets are unknown. TCRdb's table, derived via immunoSEQ multiplex PCR, lists solely in-frame clones and lacks some. The sample shows tens of thousands of clones, about three quarters of them seen only once. Time point indicated: week 35, safety follow-up. Doses comprised 300 ug of mutant IDH1 20-mer peptide each, plus topical imiquimod. The material sequenced was PBMCs, taken from a glioma patient whose treatment included an IDH1 peptide vaccine. The receptors originated from a man aged 35 to 55 with glioma.

This chain connects TRBV11-3 to TRBJ1-1; weak D call: TRBD1 (6 bases). Germline V gene sequence: CDR1 SGHNT, CDR2 YENEEA. The length of the CDR3 is 14 residues. V was shortened by 5 bases and J by 6 bases, with 16 bases between the two germline ends. The CDR3 reads CASSPVGGGSEAFF. CDR3 bases: TGTGCCAGCAGCCCGGTGGGGGGGGGCTCTGAAGCTTTCTTT.

The gene calls are TRBV6-5 and TRBJ2-5; 8 bases are a match to TRBD2. The J call is in doubt because the DNA end fits TRBJ2-7 better. This CDR3 has 16 amino acids. The V gene's germline CDR1 is MNHEY and CDR2 SVGAGI. In DNA form, the CDR3 reads TGTGCCAGCAGTTACTCGGGCGGGGGGTCCTCCTACGAGCAGTACTTC. Protein: CASSYSGGGSSYEQYF.

The chain carries TRBV27 and TRBJ2-5, with D tentatively TRBD2 (5 bases). With the DNA end fitting TRBJ2-7 better, the J assignment may be wrong. Germline V CDR1 and CDR2: MNHEY, SMNVEV (reference sequence). There are 12 residues in the CDR3. CDR3 protein: CASRPGGSEQYF. The CDR3 coding sequence is TGTGCCAGCAGACCTGGAGGCAGCGAGCAGTACTTC.

The V and J genes are TRBV7-8 and TRBJ2-3; TRBD2 aligns across 8 bases. The CDR3 has 15 amino acids. The junction had 3 bases not matched to a gene; V was cut back by 1 base and J by 3 bases. Germline lookup yields CDR1 SGHVS and CDR2 FQNEAQ. The CDR3 region is CASSLGLARTDTQYF. CDR3 nucleotides: TGTGCCAGCAGCTTAGGACTAGCGAGAACAGATACGCAGTATTTT.

The chain is built from TRBV18 and TRBJ1-2; D not resolved. Germline V gene sequence: CDR1 KGHSH, CDR2 LQKENI. CDR3 length equals 13 residues. V lost 3 bases and J 4 bases, leaving 9 bases between the germline ends. Written as DNA, the CDR3 is TGTGCCAGCTCACCGAACTCCTTCTATGGCTACACCTTC. It specifies CASSPNSFYGYTF.

V and J are TRBV11-2 and TRBJ1-3; the D is unclear. V gave up 5 bases and J gave up 0 bases, with 11 bases separating them. This CDR3 is built from 15 residues. Germline loops: CDR1 SGHAT, CDR2 FQNNGV. CDR3 DNA: TGTGCCAGCAGCCCGGTCGGTAGCTCTGGAAACACCATATATTTT. Its protein product is CASSPVGSSGNTIYF.

This clone has only a few counts. CDR3 amino acids: CASSLLPDRAGNTIYF. CDR3 coding DNA: TGTGCCAGCAGCTTGCTACCGGACAGGGCGGGAAACACCATATATTTT. The rearrangement joins TRBV7-8 to TRBJ1-3, with 8 bases fitting TRBD1. This CDR3 is 16 amino acids long. CDR1 and CDR2 from the germline V gene are SGHVS and FQNEAQ. The trim removed 3 bases at V and 4 bases at J, leaving 8 bases unmatched.

The chain carries TRBV13 and TRBJ2-7; D is uncertain. The V gene's germline CDR1 is PRHDT and CDR2 FYEKMQ (reference sequence). V shed 2 bases and J shed 4 bases, with 9 bases lying between them. The CDR3 is 13 amino acids. The CDR3 nucleotides read TGTGCCAGCAGCTTAAACAGTTTATACGAGCAGTACGTC. Protein: CASSLNSLYEQYV.

The rearrangement joins TRBV6-6 to TRBJ2-1; possibly TRBD2 for D (6 bases). This CDR3 contains 16 residues. With 2 bases removed from V and 5 bases from J, the gap between germline ends came to 16 bases. The germline V gene encodes CDR1 MNHNY and CDR2 SVGAGI (reference sequence). The DNA of the CDR3 is TGTGCCAGCAGTTACCCCGGGACTCCAAGGAACAATGAGCAGTTCTTC. Translated: CASSYPGTPRNNEQFF.

The rearrangement joins TRBV14 to TRBJ2-5; D tentatively reads TRBD1 or TRBD2 (6 bases each). V lost 3 bases, J lost 7 bases, and 12 bases lay in between. CDR1 is SGHDN, CDR2 FVKESK, per germline. This CDR3 has 13 residues. The CDR3 spells CASSHYGGGTQYF. CDR3 nucleotides: TGTGCCAGCAGCCACTACGGAGGGGGGACCCAGTACTTC. The variable domain in full, with the rest retrieved from reference TRBV14 and TRBJ2-5, is EAGVTQFPSHSVIEKGQTVTLRCDPISGHDNLYWYRRVMGKEIKFLLHFVKESKQDESGMPNNRFLAERTGGTYSTLKVQPAELEDSGVYFCASSHYGGGTQYFGPGTRLLVL.

This chain uses TRBV6-6 with TRBJ2-7; 10 nucleotides match TRBD1. Losses at the gene ends were 0 bases for V and 6 bases for J; bases not matched to a gene: 2. Germline values: CDR1 MNHNY, CDR2 SVGAGI (reference sequence). The CDR3 sequence is 14 residues long. DNA of the CDR3: TGTGCCAGCAGTTACTCGGGACAGGGGTCCGAGCAGTACGTC. Translated: CASSYSGQGSEQYV.

V and J are TRBV27 and TRBJ2-3, with D possibly called TRBD1 or TRBD2 (5 bases each). The CDR3 is 17 residues long. Germline CDR1 MNHEY, CDR2 SMNVEV (reference sequence). With 3 bases removed from V and 0 bases from J, the gap between germline ends came to 16 bases. In nucleotides, the CDR3 is TGTGCCAGCAGTTTCCGGGGCGGCCGGACTAGCACAGATACGCAGTATTTT. This translates into CASSFRGGRTSTDTQYF.

The rearrangement links TRBV6-1 to TRBJ2-2, with D hard to call. The CDR3 contains 14 residues. With 4 bases removed from V and 1 base from J, the gap between germline ends came to 7 bases. In germline, CDR1 is MNHNS, CDR2 SASEGT. CDR3 region: CASSVRMNTGELFF. CDR3 sequence (DNA): TGTGCCAGCAGTGTTCGCATGAACACCGGGGAGCTGTTTTTT.

CDR3 nucleotides: TGTGCCAGCAGCTCCCATTTGGGAGCCCACGAGCAGTACTTC. It translates to CASSSHLGAHEQYF. The chain links TRBV14 to TRBJ2-7; tentatively, D is TRBD2 (5 bases). CDR1 is SGHDN and CDR2 is FVKESK in the germline V gene. Trimming shortened V by 5 bases and J by 5 bases, and 16 bases separated the two germline ends. The CDR3 is made up of 14 amino acids.

The rearrangement uses TRBV7-6 and TRBJ2-2, with 9 positions matching TRBD1. The V gene end was trimmed by 5 bases and the J gene end by 5 bases; junction bases not matched to a gene: 6. The CDR3 has 15 amino acids. The V gene's germline CDR1 is SGHVS and CDR2 FNYEAQ. The CDR3 is CASSPGQGGTGELFF. In DNA form, the CDR3 reads TGTGCCAGCAGCCCGGGACAGGGAGGAACCGGGGAGCTGTTTTTT.

This sequence joins TRBV6-5 and TRBJ2-3; D uncertain. This CDR3 is 15 amino acids long. V lost 4 bases to trimming and J lost 3 bases, with 14 bases between them. The germline gives CDR1 MNHEY, CDR2 SVGAGI. The DNA for the CDR3 is TGTGCCAGCAGTTCCCTTCGGAAGGGAACAGATACGCAGTATTTT. It yields the protein CASSSLRKGTDTQYF.